The 21 T cell receptor beta chains below all came from one sample that was sequenced in a study of CD8+ T cells in alopecia areata. The sequencing template was cDNA reverse transcribed from extracted RNA. Sequencing was performed with immunoSEQ multiplex PCR; in TCRdb, only in-frame clones are kept and a portion is missing. The sample carries 140,000 to 150,000 clones, 50% to 65% recorded once. Treatment reported: oral pan-JAK inhibitor, 5-10 mg twice daily. The sample here was CD8+ T cells sorted from blood, taken at week 4, from a patient treated with tofacitinib. These receptors all come from a human donor with alopecia areata.

Regarding this clone: No DNA is shown, since the ends of the CDR3 on it are uncertain; the CDR3 is the one TCRdb lists. This sequence joins TRBV29-1 and TRBJ2-7; the table names TRBD1, a call not compared with the DNA. Ends included, the CDR3 has 11 residues. CDR1 SQVTM and CDR2 ANQGSEA come from the germline V gene. The CDR3 region is CSTYECYEQYF.

CDR3 sequence (DNA): TGCAGCGCCGTTGGGGGGGATAGCAATCAGCCCCAGCATTTT. This sequence encodes CSAVGGDSNQPQHF. The gene calls are TRBV29-1 and TRBJ1-5; TRBD1 is a possible D gene (5 bases). Trimming removed 7 bases at V and 0 bases at J, with 13 bases between. Germline V gives CDR1 SQVTM, CDR2 ANQGSEA. This CDR3 is 14 amino acids long. Full variable domain (outside the CDR3, taken from reference TRBV29-1 and TRBJ1-5): SAVISQKPSRDICQRGTSLTIQCQVDSQVTMMFWYRQQPGQSLTLIATANQGSEATYESGFVIDKFPISRPNLTFSTLTVSNMSPEDSSIYLCSAVGGDSNQPQHFGDGTRLSIL.

The rearrangement joins TRBV4-1 to TRBJ1-6, with D uncertain. This CDR3 has 14 amino acids. Germline V lookup: CDR1 MGHRA, CDR2 YSYEKL. Trimming shortened V by 6 bases and J by 8 bases, and 14 bases separated the two germline ends. The CDR3 spells CASRALGSDSPLHF. DNA of the CDR3: TGCGCCAGCAGAGCCTTAGGGTCCGATTCACCCCTCCACTTT.

The chain is built from TRBV15 and TRBJ2-7, with D possibly matching TRBD2 (5 bases). Germline lookup yields CDR1 LNHNV and CDR2 YYDKDF (reference sequence). The V and J ends lost 1 base and 7 bases respectively, with 11 bases between them. This CDR3 has 13 amino acids. For the CDR3, the DNA is TGTGCCACCAGCAGAGTAAGCCCGGGGGAGCAGTACTTC. Translating gives CATSRVSPGEQYF. Supplemented by reference TRBV15 and TRBJ2-7, the full variable domain reads DAMVIQNPRYQVTQFGKPVTLSCSQTLNHNVMYWYQQKSSQAPKLLFHYYDKDFNNEADTPDNFQSRRPNTSFCFLDIRSPGLGDTAMYLCATSRVSPGEQYFGPGTRLTVT.

The chain recombines TRBV5-1 with TRBJ2-2; 10 nucleotides agree with TRBD1. V trimming: 4 bases; J trimming: 4 bases; junction bases outside the gene matches: 10. The V gene's germline CDR1 is SGHRS and CDR2 YFSETQ. The CDR3 is 17 amino acids. The CDR3 coding sequence is TGCGCCAGCAGCCCGGACCGGGACAGGGGTACCACCGGGGAGCTGTTTTTT. Its translation is CASSPDRDRGTTGELFF.

Here the CDR3 reads CASRPGASTEAFF. The CDR3 DNA reads as TGTGCCAGCAGACCAGGGGCGAGTACTGAAGCTTTCTTT. The chain is built from TRBV9 and TRBJ1-1, with a possible D match to TRBD1 (6 bases). The CDR3 has 13 residues. V lost 5 bases, J lost 5 bases, and 13 bases lay in between. CDR1 is SGDLS, CDR2 YYNGEE, per germline.

This clone was counted only a few times. The genes are TRBV2 and TRBJ2-7; D not certain. The CDR3 totals 12 residues. Germline V lookup: CDR1 SNHLY, CDR2 FYNNEI. The V and J ends lost 4 bases and 3 bases respectively, with 7 bases between them. Here the CDR3 DNA reads TGTGCCAGCAGTGTCTTGCTCTACGAGCAGTACTTC. The encoded protein is CASSVLLYEQYF.

The chain links TRBV4-1 to TRBJ1-1; D is unresolved. Germline V lookup: CDR1 MGHRA, CDR2 YSYEKL. V was cut by 1 base and J by 1 base, with 7 bases left in between. The CDR3 sequence is 14 residues long. The CDR3 protein is CASSQAKGNTEAFF. The CDR3 DNA reads as TGCGCCAGCAGCCAAGCCAAAGGGAACACTGAAGCTTTCTTT.

The chain recombines TRBV29-1 with TRBJ2-3; 10 bases map to TRBD2. CDR3 length equals 15 residues. Germline V gene data show CDR1 as SQVTM and CDR2 as ANQGSEA. After removal of 3 bases from V and 3 bases from J, the junction contained 6 bases not matched to a gene. The CDR3 coding sequence is TGCAGCGTTGACCTAGCGGGGGAGGCTACAGATACGCAGTATTTT. It translates to CSVDLAGEATDTQYF.

The chain links TRBV2 to TRBJ2-1, with 11 bases matching TRBD2. This CDR3 comprises 16 residues. Germline trimming cut 5 bases from V and 1 base from J; bases unmatched to any gene: 4. The germline CDR1 and CDR2 sequences are SNHLY and FYNNEI. CDR3 in amino acids: CASSLSGGVSYNEQFF. CDR3 coding DNA: TGTGCCAGCAGTCTTAGCGGGGGGGTTTCCTACAATGAGCAGTTCTTC.

CDR3 protein: CACITGSDEQYF. The CDR3 nucleotides read TGTGCCTGCATCACAGGGAGCGACGAGCAGTACTTC. The chain joins TRBV30 to TRBJ2-5; a possible D gene is TRBD1 (6 bases). The J call may be incorrect, as the DNA end agrees better with TRBJ2-7. The CDR3 runs to 12 residues. Per the germline V gene, CDR1 is GTSNPN and CDR2 is SVGIG (reference sequence).

Only a few counts were recorded for this clone. The V call is TRBV11-2, the J call TRBJ2-7; D gene unclear. V was clipped by 1 base and J by 2 bases, with 9 bases between them. This CDR3 is 14 amino acids long. Germline CDR1 and CDR2: SGHAT and FQNNGV. CDR3 protein: CASSLVPETYEQYF. CDR3 DNA sequence: TGTGCCAGCAGCTTAGTCCCGGAAACCTACGAGCAGTACTTC.

This chain uses TRBV13 with TRBJ1-1; D unresolved. This CDR3 has 13 amino acids. CDR1 is PRHDT, CDR2 FYEKMQ, per germline (reference sequence). Trimming stripped 5 bases from V and 3 bases from J, with 10 bases between. The CDR3 protein is CASSLEGDTEAFF. Written as DNA, the CDR3 is TGTGCCAGCAGCCTAGAGGGAGACACTGAAGCTTTCTTT. Full variable domain (missing parts from reference TRBV13 and TRBJ1-1): AAGVIQSPRHLIKEKRETATLKCYPIPRHDTVYWYQQGPGQDPQFLISFYEKMQSDKGSIPDRFSAQQFSDYHSELNMSSLELGDSALYFCASSLEGDTEAFFGQGTRLTVV.

Only a few counts were recorded for this clone. The J gene is TRBJ2-7, the V gene TRBV25-1; the D is unclear. The V gene lost 4 bases and the J gene lost 5 bases, with 6 bases spanning the gap. CDR3 length: 11 amino acids. Germline CDR1 is MGHDK and CDR2 is SYGVNS. The CDR3 coding sequence is TGTGCCAGCAGTGGATTTAACGAGCAGTACTTC. It is translated as CASSGFNEQYF.

CDR3 amino acids: CASSLERGYYGYTF. The DNA of the CDR3 is TGTGCCAGCAGCTTAGAACGGGGTTACTATGGCTACACCTTC. J is TRBJ1-2 and V is TRBV13; D uncertain. The V gene's germline CDR1 is PRHDT and CDR2 FYEKMQ (reference sequence). The CDR3 consists of 14 residues. Between the trimmed V and J ends, which lost 1 base and 3 bases, there was a span of 9 bases. Supplemented by reference TRBV13 and TRBJ1-2, the full variable domain reads AAGVIQSPRHLIKEKRETATLKCYPIPRHDTVYWYQQGPGQDPQFLISFYEKMQSDKGSIPDRFSAQQFSDYHSELNMSSLELGDSALYFCASSLERGYYGYTFGSGTRLTVV.

This clone turned up a few times. This chain links TRBV27 with TRBJ1-2; maybe TRBD1 (5 bases). This CDR3 region has 12 residues. CDR1 is MNHEY and CDR2 is SMNVEV in the germline V gene (reference sequence). Trimming cost V 5 bases and J 9 bases, with 13 bases left between them. CDR3 amino acids: CASSQAGHSYTF. The CDR3 nucleotides are TGTGCCAGCAGTCAGGCAGGGCACAGCTACACCTTC.

This clone has only a few counts. J is TRBJ2-3 and V is TRBV7-3; TRBD1 agrees at 10 bases. Germline V gene lookup returns CDR1 SGHTA and CDR2 FQGTGA. The CDR3 length is 16 residues. V gave up 5 bases and J gave up 4 bases; unmatched junction bases: 9. The CDR3 spells CASSPFRDRGADTQYF. Written as DNA, the CDR3 is TGTGCCAGCAGCCCATTCCGGGACAGGGGAGCAGATACGCAGTATTTT.

This chain uses TRBV11-2 with TRBJ1-1; D gene unclear. Germline V gives CDR1 SGHAT, CDR2 FQNNGV. V lost 2 bases, J lost 6 bases, and 7 bases lay in between. The CDR3 runs 12 residues. The CDR3 DNA reads as TGTGCCAGCAGCTTATCCATGGCTGAAGCTTTCTTT. As protein: CASSLSMAEAFF.

The V call is TRBV11-2, the J call TRBJ2-3, with D possibly TRBD2 on 6 matching bases. Trimming took off 5 bases at V and 0 bases at J, with 9 bases between the two ends. Germline V gives CDR1 SGHAT, CDR2 FQNNGV. This CDR3 has 14 amino acids. CDR3 coding DNA: TGTGCCAGCAGCCCGGGAGCTAGCACAGATACGCAGTATTTT. It encodes CASSPGASTDTQYF.

V usage is TRBV2 and J usage is TRBJ2-7; TRBD1 is a possible D gene (6 bases). There are 15 residues in the CDR3. Germline V gives CDR1 SNHLY, CDR2 FYNNEI. V was pared by 3 bases and J by 0 bases, with 12 bases between. For the CDR3, the DNA is TGTGCCAGCAGTGACGCCAGGGGATTCTCCTACGAGCAGTACTTC. Amino acids: CASSDARGFSYEQYF.

The genes are TRBV7-3 and TRBJ2-5, with a weak D call TRBD2 (6 bases). The CDR3 runs 13 residues. With 4 bases removed from V and 3 bases from J, the gap between germline ends came to 9 bases. Per the germline V gene, CDR1 is SGHTA and CDR2 is FQGTGA. The CDR3 protein is CASSSGLEETQYF. Here the CDR3 DNA reads TGTGCCAGCAGCTCGGGACTGGAAGAGACCCAGTACTTC.